This TCR beta chain was obtained from a study of blood T cell repertoires in COVID-19. Across the whole study: Sites across the United States, Italy and Spain contributed samples from acute and convalescent COVID-19. Sources were T cells, B-cell-depleted T cells, or PBMCs; the material itself was cDNA or gDNA.

Under the authors' procedure: Estimation of nucleated cell counts was performed using reference gene primer amplification. TCRdb's table, derived via immunoSEQ multiplex PCR, lists solely in-frame clones and lacks some. That table gives V, J and clone size, and the DNA gave D and trimming. The sample contains some 240,000 clones, roughly 90% of which appear only once. The CDR3 covers 13 residues. Trimming cost V 3 bases and J 7 bases, with 13 bases left between them. Germline loops: CDR1 KGHSH, CDR2 LQKENI. Only one count was recorded for this clone. The sequence was obtained from a man between 60 and 75 years old with COVID-19, enrolled during active disease. V is TRBV18 and J is TRBJ2-7; tentatively, D is TRBD1 (6 bases). The source material was peripheral blood. CDR3 residues: CASSPVSGEEQYF. The CDR3 DNA sequence: TGTGCCAGCTCACCGGTATCAGGGGAAGAGCAGTACTTC.